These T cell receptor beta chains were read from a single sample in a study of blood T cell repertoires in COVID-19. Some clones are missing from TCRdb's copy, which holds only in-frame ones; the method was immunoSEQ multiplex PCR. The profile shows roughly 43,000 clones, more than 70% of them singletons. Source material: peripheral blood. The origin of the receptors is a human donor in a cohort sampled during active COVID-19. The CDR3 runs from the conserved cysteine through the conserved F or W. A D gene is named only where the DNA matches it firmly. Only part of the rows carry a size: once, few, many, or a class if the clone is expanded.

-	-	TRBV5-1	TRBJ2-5	CASSPTLQGGETQYF	TGCGCCAGCAGCCCCACCTTACAGGGCGGGGAGACCCAGTACTTC
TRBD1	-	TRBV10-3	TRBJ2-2	CAISPGQGVRTGELFF	TGTGCCATCAGTCCGGGACAGGGGGTGAGGACCGGGGAGCTGTTTTTT
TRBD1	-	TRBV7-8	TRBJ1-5	CASSRGQGAGQPQHF	TGTGCCAGCAGCAGAGGACAGGGGGCAGGTCAGCCCCAGCATTTT
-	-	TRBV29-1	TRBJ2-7	CSVEATESSYEQYF	TGCAGCGTTGAAGCTACAGAAAGCTCCTACGAGCAGTACTTC
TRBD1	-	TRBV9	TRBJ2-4	CANRTGLLNIQYF	TGTGCCAACCGGACAGGGCTTTTGAACATTCAGTACTTC
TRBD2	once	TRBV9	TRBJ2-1	CASSPGLAAYNEQFF	TGTGCCAGCAGCCCCGGACTAGCGGCGTACAATGAGCAGTTCTTC
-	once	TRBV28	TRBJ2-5	CASSFFSEETQYF	TGTGCCAGCAGTTTCTTCTCAGAAGAGACCCAGTACTTC
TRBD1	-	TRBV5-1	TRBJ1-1	CASSAGGSMNTEAFF	TGCGCCAGTAGTGCAGGGGGTAGCATGAACACTGAAGCTTTCTTT
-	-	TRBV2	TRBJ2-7	CASSERGLLAAYEQYF	TGTGCCAGCAGTGAGCGGGGTCTTTTGGCTGCCTACGAGCAGTACTTC
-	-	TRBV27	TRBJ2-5	CASSRGGETQYF	TGTGCCAGCAGTCGAGGGGGAGAGACCCAGTACTTC
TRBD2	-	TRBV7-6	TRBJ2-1	CASSPSTGREGSEQFF	TGTGCCAGCAGCCCCAGTACCGGGAGGGAAGGGAGTGAGCAGTTCTTC
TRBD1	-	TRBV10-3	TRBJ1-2	CAISEPGQGARGNYGYTF	TGTGCCATCAGTGAGCCGGGACAGGGGGCTAGGGGGAACTATGGCTACACCTTC
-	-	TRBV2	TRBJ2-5	CASMVDIGRGETQYF	TGTGCCAGCATGGTCGACATTGGGCGCGGGGAGACCCAGTACTTC
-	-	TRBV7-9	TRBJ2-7	CASSTQGASGRFEQYF	TGTGCCAGCAGCACCCAGGGGGCTAGCGGCCGTTTTGAGCAGTACTTC
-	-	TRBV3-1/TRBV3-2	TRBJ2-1	CASSQEAAYNEQFF	TGTGCCAGCAGCCAAGAGGCGGCCTACAATGAGCAGTTCTTC
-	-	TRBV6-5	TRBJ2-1	CATSERNEQFF	TGTGCCACCTCGGAGAGAAATGAGCAGTTCTTC
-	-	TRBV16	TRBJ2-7	CASSQLTTGMGPYEQYF	TGTGCCAGCAGCCAACTTACAACAGGGATGGGACCCTACGAGCAGTACTTC
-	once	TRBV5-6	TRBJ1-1	CASILGGVFMNTEAFF	TGTGCCAGCATCCTTGGCGGGGTATTCATGAACACTGAAGCTTTCTTT
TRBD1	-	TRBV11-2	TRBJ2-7	CASSRDRVLSYEQYF	TGTGCCAGCAGCCGAGACAGGGTGCTCTCCTACGAGCAGTACTTC
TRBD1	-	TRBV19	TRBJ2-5	CASSEAPRDSSKETQYF	TGTGCCAGTAGCGAGGCGCCTCGGGACAGCTCAAAAGAGACCCAGTACTTC
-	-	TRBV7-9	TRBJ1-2	CASSRTETYGYTF	TGTGCCAGCAGCCGGACAGAGACCTATGGCTACACCTTC
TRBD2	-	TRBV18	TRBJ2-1	CASSPRRASGRVYNEQFF	TGTGCCAGCTCACCAAGGCGGGCTAGCGGGAGGGTCTACAATGAGCAGTTCTTC
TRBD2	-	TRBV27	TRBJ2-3	CASSSGGNTDTQYF	TGTGCCAGCAGTTCGGGAGGAAACACAGATACGCAGTATTTT
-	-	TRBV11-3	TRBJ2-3	CASSLGGSVPTDTQYF	TGTGCCAGCAGCTTAGGGGGTAGCGTCCCCACAGATACGCAGTATTTT
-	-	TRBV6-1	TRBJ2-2	CASSEQGSGELFF	TGTGCCAGCAGTGAACAGGGATCCGGGGAGCTGTTTTTT
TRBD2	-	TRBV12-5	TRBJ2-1	CASGLVLETSGTDEQFF	TGTGCTAGTGGTTTGGTACTGGAGACTAGCGGGACCGATGAGCAGTTCTTC
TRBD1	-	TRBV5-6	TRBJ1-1	CASSLGTGRVTFF	TGTGCCAGCAGCCTGGGGACAGGGAGGGTAACTTTCTTT
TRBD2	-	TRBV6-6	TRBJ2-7	CASSYGTSGTGEQYF	TGTGCCAGCAGTTACGGGACTAGCGGGACCGGGGAGCAGTACTTC
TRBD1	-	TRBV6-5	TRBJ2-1	CASAMGQASYNEQFF	TGTGCCAGCGCGATGGGACAGGCCTCCTACAATGAGCAGTTCTTC
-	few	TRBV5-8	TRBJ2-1	CASSFTVSGYNEQFF	TGTGCCAGCAGCTTTACGGTGTCAGGATACAATGAGCAGTTCTTC
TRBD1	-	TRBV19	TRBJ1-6	CASSIAPGGYNSPLHF	TGTGCCAGTAGTATAGCCCCAGGGGGATATAATTCACCCCTCCACTTT
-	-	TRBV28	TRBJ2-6	CATHGNSGANVLTF	TGTGCCACCCACGGGAACTCTGGGGCCAACGTCCTGACTTTC
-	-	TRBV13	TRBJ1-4	CASSHSTGSNEKLFF	TGTGCCAGCAGCCATTCTACGGGGTCTAATGAAAAACTGTTTTTT
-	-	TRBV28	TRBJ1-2	CASSLGQQQDYTF	TGTGCCAGCAGTTTGGGGCAGCAGCAGGACTACACCTTC
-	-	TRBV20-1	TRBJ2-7	CSASGRAYEQYF	TGCAGTGCTAGTGGGCGGGCCTACGAGCAGTACTTC
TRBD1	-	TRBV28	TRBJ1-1	CASSLDRGRGTEAFF	TGTGCCAGCAGTTTAGACAGGGGGCGCGGGACTGAAGCTTTCTTT
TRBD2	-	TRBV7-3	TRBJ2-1	CASSQGLAGSDYNEQFF	TGTGCCAGCAGCCAGGGACTAGCGGGATCCGACTACAATGAGCAGTTCTTC
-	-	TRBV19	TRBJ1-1	CASSPRAGVMNTEAFF	TGTGCCAGTAGTCCCCGTGCAGGGGTCATGAACACTGAAGCTTTCTTT
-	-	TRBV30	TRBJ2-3	CAWIEYRVGTDTQYF	TGTGCCTGGATTGAGTACAGGGTCGGTACAGATACGCAGTATTTT
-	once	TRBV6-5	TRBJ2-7	CASSYSWTSEQYF	TGTGCCAGCAGTTACTCGTGGACAAGTGAGCAGTACTTC
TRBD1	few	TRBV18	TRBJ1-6	CASSPSGQRNSPLHF	TGTGCCAGCTCACCGTCGGGACAGCGTAATTCACCCCTCCACTTT
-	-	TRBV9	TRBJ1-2	CASSVARGVGDGYTF	TGTGCCAGCAGCGTAGCTCGGGGGGTAGGGGATGGCTACACCTTC
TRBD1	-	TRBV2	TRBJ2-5	CATRPTGAETQYF	TGTGCCACCCGACCCACAGGGGCCGAGACCCAGTACTTC